This T cell receptor (beta chain) originates from a study of cytomegalovirus exposure and HLA in healthy donors. Across the whole study: Earlier results showed 90 million to 130 million unique TCR beta sequences derived from approximately 180 million T cells.

CDR3 length equals 14 residues. Per the germline V gene, CDR1 is SGHDT and CDR2 is YYEEEE. V was cut by 7 bases and J by 12 bases, with 23 bases left in between. The PCR employed 60 Vbeta primers together with 13 Jbeta primers. The data were produced by immunoSEQ multiplex PCR, yet TCRdb's version contains in-frame clones alone and is incomplete. Of 200,000 or so clones listed, around 76% are singletons. Unrecorded immune exposures were likely, despite nominal health at sampling. The sequenced material came from PBMCs. The rearrangement links TRBV5-6 to TRBJ2-4; tentative D call: TRBD1 (7 bases). This receptor was identified in a man younger than 35 in good health and CMV-seronegative. DNA of the CDR3: TGTGCCAGCGCCCCGGGGGACAGCACTAATACTCAGTACTTC. It is translated as CASAPGDSTNTQYF.